This T cell receptor (beta chain) was obtained from a study of shared clonotypes between healthy human individuals. The assay was immunoSEQ multiplex PCR, and TCRdb's table has in-frame clones only and misses some. Of 2 million to 2.5 million clones listed, 85% to 95% are singletons. CDR3 size: 14 residues. Per the germline V gene, CDR1 is SGHRS and CDR2 is YFSETQ. V lost 0 bases and J 9 bases, leaving 16 bases between the germline ends. The chain uses TRBV5-1 and TRBJ2-7, with D perhaps assigned TRBD1 or TRBD2 (5 bases each). Sequenced material: naive CD4+ T cells from PBMCs. Subset meaning: CD45RA+ positively selected. This clonotype was sampled from a man younger than 30 in good health. Some clones in this sample may be carry-over from other donors' samples. The CDR3, as DNA: TGCGCCAGCAGCTTGGGGGTGGGACGTCGTGTGCAGTACTTC. Translation: CASSLGVGRRVQYF.